This T cell receptor beta chain was captured in a study of blood T cell repertoires in COVID-19. This CDR3 contains 15 residues. Germline V gene sequence: CDR1 MDHEN, CDR2 SYDVKM. The J segment lost 8 bases and the V segment lost 3 bases, leaving 10 bases of the junction unmatched. Profiled with immunoSEQ multiplex PCR; TCRdb holds only in-frame clones, not every one. The sample has 150,000 or so clones; 86% are singletons. Sample: peripheral blood. The V and J genes are TRBV28 and TRBJ2-7, with TRBD2 matching 10 bases. This sequence originates from a woman aged 70-85 years with COVID-19, enrolled during active disease. The CDR3 DNA follows: TGTGCCAGCAGTTTTAGATCTAGCGGGGGAGGAAAGCAGTACTTC. Translating it yields CASSFRSSGGGKQYF.